This T cell receptor beta chain was recovered during a study of CD8+ T cells in alopecia areata. About the research overall: In an open-label trial, patients got 5 to 10 mg tofacitinib twice daily. Study-wide results and caveats: It was lesional scalp, especially alopecia totalis/universalis, that showed higher clonality than normal scalp. Scalp samples also yield sequences from resident alphabeta T cells of normal skin.

CDR1 MDHEN and CDR2 SYDVKM come from the germline V gene. With 1 base clipped from V and 0 bases from J, the junction kept 6 bases outside the gene matches. This CDR3 comprises 17 residues. On this clone itself: Antigen: not known.

Treatment here: oral pan-JAK inhibitor, 5-10 mg twice daily. Sorted populations comprised CD4+ and CD8+ T cells obtained from PBMCs. The sequencing template was cDNA reverse transcribed from extracted RNA. Profiled with immunoSEQ multiplex PCR; TCRdb holds only in-frame clones, not every one. This sample has about 120,000 clones; more than 40% occur once, and the top ten carry approximately 0.46%. The gene calls are TRBV28 and TRBJ1-3, with 7 bases lining up with TRBD1. The sequenced sample was CD4+ T cells sorted from blood, obtained at week 4, from a patient treated with tofacitinib. This clonotype originated in a human donor with alopecia areata. CDR3 loop: CASSLSTGASSGNTIYF. CDR3 DNA: TGTGCCAGCAGTTTATCCACAGGGGCGTCCTCTGGAAACACCATATATTTT.